These 25 T cell receptor beta chains share one sample of origin, sequenced in a study of T cell repertoires in cytomegalovirus infection. TCRdb reprocessed the reads with MiXCR, giving one entry per CDR3 protein. The table lists around 430,000 distinct CDR3 sequences, 40% to 50% of them singletons. These receptors have no identified antigens. Sequenced here: cultured PBMCs, sampled from culture after CMV antigen stimulation. Receptors were obtained from a human donor in good health (CMV status not recorded). Some clones in this sample may be carry-over from other donors' samples.

A few counts support this clonotype. It may be a read error: a sequence one base away is much more abundant. The chain combines TRBV7-6 with TRBJ2-3; D gene ambiguous. V lost 1 base, J lost 0 bases, and 8 bases lay in between. The CDR3 runs to 15 residues. Looked up from germline, CDR1 is SGHVS and CDR2 is FNYEAQ. CDR3 protein: CASSLEPGSTDTQYF. DNA of the CDR3: TGTGCCAGCAGCTTAGAGCCAGGTAGCACAGATACGCAGTATTTT.

Note on this clonotype: Germline is not matched at one junction end, which may reflect a read error. The chain has TRBV7-2 and TRBJ2-3, with 9 bases matching TRBD2. This CDR3 spans 15 amino acids. Germline lookup yields CDR1 SGHTA and CDR2 FQGNSA. The CDR3: CASSLAGLGTDTQYF. CDR3 in DNA: TGTGCCAGCAGCCTAGCGGGACTCGGCACAGATACGCAGTATTTT.

This clonotype has a handful of counts. The rearrangement uses TRBV7-2 and TRBJ2-7, with D unresolved. Germline V gives CDR1 SGHTA, CDR2 FQGNSA. This CDR3 is built from 14 residues. The V and J ends lost 5 bases and 3 bases respectively, with 14 bases between them. The CDR3 here is CASSPRERIYEQYF. The CDR3 DNA follows: TGTGCCAGCAGCCCCCGAGAACGGATCTACGAGCAGTACTTC.

This clonotype came up a few times. The rearrangement links TRBV6-1 to TRBJ2-1; D uncertain. The germline V gene has CDR1 MNHNS and CDR2 SASEGT. There are 11 residues in the CDR3. V was trimmed by 10 bases and J by 7 bases, leaving 11 bases between them. The CDR3 bases are TGTGCCACCGCGCCGCTGAATGAGCAGTTCTTC. Residues: CATAPLNEQFF.

This chain connects TRBV6-1 to TRBJ2-2; 10 bases are shared with TRBD2. Germline-derived CDR1 and CDR2 are MNHNS and SASEGT. After removal of 6 bases from V and 0 bases from J, the junction contained 1 base not matched to a gene. The length of the CDR3 is 15 residues. CDR3 sequence reads: CASSGLAANTGELFF. The CDR3 region has the DNA TGTGCCAGCAGCGGACTAGCGGCGAACACCGGGGAGCTGTTTTTT.

The V gene is TRBV7-8, the J gene TRBJ1-6, with 10 bases fitting TRBD1. The CDR3 is 16 amino acids. The germline CDR1 and CDR2 sequences are SGHVS and FQNEAQ. With 3 bases clipped from V and 11 bases from J, the junction kept 10 bases outside the gene matches. DNA of the CDR3: TGTGCCAGCAGCTTTCAACCACCGGGACAGGGGACACCCCTCCACTTT. It is translated as CASSFQPPGQGTPLHF.

The rearrangement uses TRBV5-4 and TRBJ2-3, with D perhaps matching TRBD2 (6 bases). The CDR3 runs to 15 residues. The V gene's germline CDR1 is SGHNT and CDR2 YYREEE (reference sequence). Trimming left V 7 bases short and J 2 bases short, with 17 bases between. Here the CDR3 DNA reads TGTGCCAGCGGCCGGAGCGGGTTTGACACAGATACGCAGTATTTT. Its translation: CASGRSGFDTDTQYF.

The chain recombines TRBV6-9 with TRBJ1-1; 9 positions match TRBD1. The CDR3 sequence is 17 residues long. Per the germline V gene, CDR1 is MNHGY and CDR2 is SVAAGI. Trimming cost V 0 bases and J 0 bases; bases outside gene matches: 5. CDR3: CASSYSGTGTMNTEAFF. As DNA, the CDR3 is TGTGCCAGCAGTTATTCCGGGACAGGGACTATGAACACTGAAGCTTTCTTT.

The chain carries TRBV9 and TRBJ2-1, with D unresolved. V was shortened by 4 bases and J by 8 bases, with 13 bases between the two germline ends. The CDR3 totals 13 residues. Germline V gene sequence: CDR1 SGDLS, CDR2 YYNGEE. The CDR3 spells CASSSQTGDEQFF. In DNA form, the CDR3 reads TGTGCCAGCAGCTCACAAACTGGGGATGAGCAGTTCTTC.

This clonotype was seen more than once but under ten times. The genes are TRBV7-2 and TRBJ2-4; 9 nucleotides match TRBD1. Germline V gene lookup returns CDR1 SGHTA and CDR2 FQGNSA. The CDR3 extends over 14 amino acids. Losses at the gene ends were 5 bases for V and 9 bases for J; bases not matched to a gene: 8. CDR3 residues: CASSRGQGNGIQYF. CDR3 DNA sequence: TGTGCCAGCAGCCGCGGACAGGGGAACGGCATTCAGTACTTC.

The rearrangement links TRBV27 to TRBJ1-6; 7 nucleotides line up with TRBD1. Germline CDR1 MNHEY, CDR2 SMNVEV (reference sequence). The CDR3 runs 16 residues. Trimming cost V 6 bases and J 13 bases; bases outside gene matches: 18. CDR3 region: CASSIYTTGARTPLHF. Here the CDR3 DNA reads TGTGCCAGCAGCATATACACCACAGGGGCCAGAACCCCCCTCCACTTT.

This clonotype showed up just a few times. The gene calls are TRBV7-8 and TRBJ2-7, with D perhaps TRBD1 or TRBD2 (6 bases each). From germline, CDR1 is SGHVS and CDR2 FQNEAQ. The CDR3 is 15 residues long. With 5 bases removed from V and 6 bases from J, the gap between germline ends came to 20 bases. As DNA, the CDR3 is TGTGCCAGCAGCCCCCCGGGGGCAGGGAAGTCCGAGCAGTACTTC. This translates into CASSPPGAGKSEQYF. Full variable domain (remainder filled in from reference TRBV7-8 and TRBJ2-7): GAGVSQSPRYKVAKRGQDVALRCDPISGHVSLFWYQQALGQGPEFLTYFQNEAQLDKSGLPSDRFFAERPEGSVSTLKIQRTQQEDSAVYLCASSPPGAGKSEQYFGPGTRLTVT.

The J gene is TRBJ1-2, the V gene TRBV6-4; 9 nucleotides line up with TRBD1. From germline, CDR1 is MRHNA and CDR2 SNTAGT. J gave up 4 bases and V 9 bases, and 9 bases lay outside the gene matches. This CDR3 region has 14 residues. The CDR3 loop reads CASHTGGVVYGYTF. CDR3 nucleotide sequence: TGTGCCAGTCACACAGGGGGCGTCGTCTATGGCTACACCTTC.

This chain links TRBV2 with TRBJ2-7; TRBD2 matches at 11 bases. Germline trimming cut 6 bases from V and 4 bases from J; bases unmatched to any gene: 8. CDR3 length: 15 amino acids. From germline, CDR1 is SNHLY and CDR2 FYNNEI. CDR3 loop: CASRMSLAGDYEQYF. CDR3 bases: TGTGCCAGCAGGATGTCACTAGCGGGAGATTACGAGCAGTACTTC. Drawing the rest from reference TRBV2 and TRBJ2-7, the complete variable domain is EPEVTQTPSHQVTQMGQEVILRCVPISNHLYFYWYRQILGQKVEFLVSFYNNEISEKSEIFDDQFSVERPDGSNFTLKIRSTKLEDSAMYFCASRMSLAGDYEQYFGPGTRLTVT.

A note on this clonotype: One end of the junction does not line up with germline, which may come from a read error. V and J are TRBV6-2 or TRBV6-3 and TRBJ2-7; TRBD1 or TRBD2 may be the D gene (5 bases each). The V gene's germline CDR1 is MNHEY and CDR2 SVGEGT. The length of the CDR3 is 14 residues. The CDR3 is CASGYGTDSYEQYF. For the CDR3, the DNA is TGTGCCAGCGGTTACGGGACGGACTCCTACGAGCAGTACTTC.

The rearrangement links TRBV27 to TRBJ2-2; D might be TRBD1 (6 bases). The germline gives CDR1 MNHEY, CDR2 SMNVEV (reference sequence). The CDR3 covers 14 residues. V gave up 5 bases and J gave up 6 bases, with 13 bases separating them. The CDR3 sequence is CASSPRQAAGELFF. CDR3 coding DNA: TGTGCCAGCAGTCCCCGACAGGCAGCCGGGGAGCTGTTTTTT.

This clonotype was counted a few times. V is TRBV7-2 and J is TRBJ2-1; TRBD1 aligns across 11 bases. This CDR3 has 14 amino acids. Per germline, CDR1 SGHTA and CDR2 FQGNSA. The V segment lost 2 bases and the J segment 8 bases; nucleotides outside the gene matches: 2. In nucleotides, the CDR3 is TGTGCCAGCAGCTTACGGACAGGGGGCGATGAGCAGTTCTTC. Encoded protein: CASSLRTGGDEQFF.

Worth noting for this clonotype: The junction departs from the called germline gene at one end, perhaps through a read error. V is TRBV19 and J is TRBJ2-5; 9 bases match TRBD1. The CDR3 consists of 15 residues. Germline values: CDR1 LNHDA, CDR2 SQIVND (reference sequence). DNA for the CDR3: TGTGCCACCAAGGGAGACAGGGGGAACCAAGAGACCCGGTACTTC. Translation: CATKGDRGNQETRYF.

Only a few counts were recorded for this clonotype. The V call is TRBV7-2, the J call TRBJ2-3, with 12 bases that match TRBD2. Germline CDR1 is SGHTA and CDR2 is FQGNSA. This CDR3 is built from 15 residues. V lost 5 bases to trimming and J lost 3 bases; unmatched junction nucleotides: 3. The CDR3 is CASSHGTSGTDTQYF. The CDR3, as DNA: TGTGCCAGCAGCCACGGGACTAGCGGGACAGATACGCAGTATTTT. Combining the CDR3 with reference TRBV7-2 and TRBJ2-3 gives the whole variable domain GAGVSQSPSNKVTEKGKDVELRCDPISGHTALYWYRQSLGQGLEFLIYFQGNSAPDKSGLPSDRFSAERTGGSVSTLTIQRTQQEDSAVYLCASSHGTSGTDTQYFGPGTRLTVL.

This clonotype has only one observation. The chain has TRBV7-9 and TRBJ2-1; the D gene is possibly TRBD1 (5 bases). The CDR3 runs 16 residues. V dropped 6 bases and J dropped 3 bases, with 18 bases sitting between them. Germline CDR1 is SEHNR and CDR2 is FQNEAQ (reference sequence). CDR3 DNA sequence: TGTGCCAGCAGGTGGAGTAAGGGGATGGGCTACAATGAGCAGTTCTTC. It codes for CASRWSKGMGYNEQFF.

J is TRBJ2-1 and V is TRBV10-1; no reliable D call. The CDR3 totals 14 residues. The germline CDR1 and CDR2 sequences are WNHNN and SYGVQD (reference sequence). Trimming cost V 10 bases and J 4 bases, with 17 bases left between them. DNA of the CDR3: TGCGCCAACCATGGCGGAATTAAATACAATGAGCAGTTCTTC. Its protein product is CANHGGIKYNEQFF.

The chain couples TRBV2 to TRBJ2-2; D uncertain. Germline CDR1 SNHLY, CDR2 FYNNEI. The CDR3 contains 18 residues. The V end was cut by 2 bases, the J end by 0 bases, with 16 bases between. CDR3 residues: CASSEWVDRTANTGELFF. Written as DNA, the CDR3 is TGTGCCAGCAGTGAATGGGTAGATAGAACCGCGAACACCGGGGAGCTGTTTTTT.

The chain recombines TRBV12-3 or TRBV12-4 with TRBJ2-3, with D possibly being TRBD2 (5 bases). The V gene lost 6 bases and the J gene lost 5 bases, with 15 bases spanning the gap. This CDR3 is 14 amino acids long. CDR3 in DNA: TGTGCCAGCAGGGAGGAGGCGCAGGAAGATACGCAGTATTTT. Protein product: CASREEAQEDTQYF.

The chain uses TRBV20-1 and TRBJ2-7; either TRBD1 or TRBD2 may supply D (5 bases each). The V end was cut by 3 bases, the J end by 3 bases, with 12 bases between. The CDR3 runs 13 residues. Germline CDR1 DFQATT, CDR2 SNEGSKA (reference sequence). This chain's CDR3 is CSARDQGVYEQYF. CDR3 bases: TGCAGTGCTAGGGACCAGGGAGTCTACGAGCAGTACTTC.

This clonotype was seen a few times. The V call is TRBV19, the J call TRBJ1-4; D gene ambiguous. Trimming shortened V by 6 bases and J by 0 bases, and 23 bases separated the two germline ends. Per germline, CDR1 LNHDA and CDR2 SQIVND (reference sequence). The CDR3 totals 19 residues. Here the CDR3 reads CASSPIWAVRRATNEKLFF. In DNA, the CDR3 is TGTGCCAGTAGCCCAATTTGGGCAGTTAGACGTGCAACTAATGAAAAACTGTTTTTT.